This is a list of T cell receptor beta chains from one sample in a study of blood T cell repertoires in COVID-19. Using immunoSEQ multiplex PCR, the repertoire was profiled, and TCRdb retains in-frame clones only, with some absent. The sample includes approximately 280,000 clones, around 91% of them seen just once. Material for sequencing was peripheral blood. These receptors originate from a woman aged 55-70 years with acute or convalescent COVID-19. Each CDR3 is given with its conserved first and last residue. Each record gives: CDR3 protein, CDR3 DNA, J gene, D gene, V gene. The D gene is left open where the match is weak.

CDR3: CASRGQATNEKLFF
DNA: TGTGCCAGCAGGGGACAGGCAACTAATGAAAAACTGTTTTTT
J: TRBJ1-4
D: TRBD1
V: TRBV19

CDR3: CASSMAGTSGRARPDTQYF
DNA: TGTGCCAGTAGTATGGCCGGGACTAGCGGGAGGGCCCGCCCAGATACGCAGTATTTT
J: TRBJ2-3
D: TRBD2
V: TRBV19

CDR3: CASSLETGSTGVAYGYTF
DNA: TGCGCCAGCAGCTTGGAAACGGGGTCGACGGGGGTCGCCTATGGCTACACCTTC
J: TRBJ1-2
D: NA
V: TRBV5-1

CDR3: CASSRGDEGILYGYTF
DNA: TGCGCCAGCAGCCGCGGAGATGAGGGAATTCTCTATGGCTACACCTTC
J: TRBJ1-2
D: NA
V: TRBV4-1

CDR3: CASSPGRQFEAFF
DNA: TGTGCCAGCAGCCCCGGTCGACAGTTTGAAGCTTTCTTT
J: TRBJ1-1
D: NA
V: TRBV28

CDR3: CASSEPGGNQPQHF
DNA: TGTGCCAGCAGTGAGCCAGGGGGCAATCAGCCCCAGCATTTT
J: TRBJ1-5
D: NA
V: TRBV2

CDR3: CASSLTPGQGFNSPLHF
DNA: TGTGCCAGCAGCTTAACCCCGGGACAGGGCTTTAATTCACCCCTCCACTTT
J: TRBJ1-6
D: TRBD1
V: TRBV7-2

CDR3: CASSQVVGLVQWETQYF
DNA: TGTGCCAGCAGCCAAGTCGTCGGTTTAGTCCAATGGGAGACCCAGTACTTC
J: TRBJ2-5
D: NA
V: TRBV3-1/TRBV3-2

CDR3: CASSTPGLTEAFF
DNA: TGTGCCAGCAGCACCCCAGGGCTCACTGAAGCTTTCTTT
J: TRBJ1-1
D: NA
V: TRBV9

CDR3: CATSDPGQNTGELFF
DNA: TGTGCCACCAGTGACCCGGGACAGAACACCGGGGAGCTGTTTTTT
J: TRBJ2-2
D: NA
V: TRBV24-1